A single sample gave rise to the 29 T cell receptor beta chains below, sequenced in a study. TCRdb analysed the 5' RACE reads with MiXCR anew, one entry per CDR3 protein. The table lists 5,500 to 6,500 distinct CDR3 sequences, around 34% of them singletons. The sequencing sample was made of naive CD4+ T cells sorted from a lymph node. Subset of the sample: naive CD4+ T cells, CD4+CD45RA+CD25-. These TCRs come from a female donor with breast cancer.

This clonotype is categorized as large. The chain couples TRBV20-1 to TRBJ1-1; 8 bases match TRBD1. The CDR3 contains 13 residues. V dropped 3 bases and J dropped 7; count of bases not matched to a gene: 7. The germline V gene encodes CDR1 DFQATT and CDR2 SNEGSKA (reference sequence). The chain's CDR3 is CSARTPGGREAFF. The CDR3 DNA reads as TGCAGTGCTAGGACTCCAGGGGGCCGTGAAGCTTTCTTT.

This chain uses TRBV20-1 with TRBJ2-7; 8 nucleotides line up with TRBD1. The CDR3 has 14 residues. The V gene end was trimmed by 3 bases and the J gene end by 0 bases; junction bases not matched to a gene: 4. The germline V gene encodes CDR1 DFQATT and CDR2 SNEGSKA (reference sequence). CDR3 in amino acids: CSASRDRSSYEQYF. Here the CDR3 DNA reads TGCAGTGCTAGTCGGGACAGGAGCTCCTACGAGCAGTACTTC.

The chain joins TRBV4-1 to TRBJ1-6, with TRBD1 identical over 8 bases. Germline-derived CDR1 and CDR2 are MGHRA and YSYEKL. J gave up 10 bases and V 0 bases, and 5 bases lay outside the gene matches. There are 15 residues in the CDR3. CDR3 coding DNA: TGCGCCAGCAGCCAAGATCAGGACAGGGCCTCACCCCTCCACTTT. Amino acids: CASSQDQDRASPLHF.

This clonotype was seen more than once but under ten times. This sequence joins TRBV10-3 and TRBJ1-2; D is ambiguous. The CDR3 runs to 12 residues. The V end lost 0 bases, the J end lost 7 bases, and 6 bases lay between the germline ends. The germline V gene encodes CDR1 ENHRY and CDR2 SYGVKD. The DNA for the CDR3 is TGTGCCATCAGTGAGTCGATGCGTGGCTACACCTTC. Protein: CAISESMRGYTF.

Comment on this clonotype: One junction end disagrees with the germline gene, perhaps due to a read error. V is TRBV4-2 and J is TRBJ2-2; tentative D call: TRBD2 (6 bases). The germline V gene has CDR1 LGHNA and CDR2 YNFKEQ. The CDR3 spans 15 residues. The CDR3 nucleotides read TGTGCCAGCCGCCCCGAAAGTGCTAGCGCCGGGGAGCTGCTTTTT. Translated, it gives CASRPESASAGELLF.

In its sample, this clonotype ranks as medium-sized. The rearrangement joins TRBV12-3 or TRBV12-4 to TRBJ1-2, with 7 bases lining up with TRBD1. The length of the CDR3 is 18 residues. V trimming: 5 bases; J trimming: 5 bases; junction bases outside the gene matches: 20. CDR3 region: CASSPHFPDRAGGYGYTF. CDR3 DNA: TGTGCCAGCAGTCCTCATTTTCCCGACAGGGCAGGGGGGTATGGCTACACCTTC.

The chain couples TRBV21-1 to TRBJ2-7; the table's D call, TRBD1, has no DNA check behind it. TRBV21-1 is a known pseudogene. The CDR3 has 13 amino acids. The CDR3 region is CASIGTRVYEQYF. CDR3 nucleotide sequence: TGTGCCAGCATCGGGACAAGGGTATACGAGCAGTACTTC.

The genes are TRBV2 and TRBJ2-1, with D perhaps TRBD1 or TRBD2 (5 bases each). Trimming shortened V by 10 bases and J by 2 bases, and 18 bases separated the two germline ends. The CDR3 totals 15 residues. Germline lookup yields CDR1 SNHLY and CDR2 FYNNEI. The CDR3 DNA reads TGTGCCACTACCAGGGACCCGGATCCCTACAATGAGCAGTTCTTC. It encodes CATTRDPDPYNEQFF.

As to this clonotype: A much bigger clone sits one base away, suggesting this may be a read error. V gene TRBV20-1 combines with J gene TRBJ2-2, with 7 bases matching TRBD1. The CDR3 runs 15 residues. Germline loops: CDR1 DFQATT, CDR2 SNEGSKA (reference sequence). CDR3 loop: CSAGRQGRLGGELVF. The CDR3 nucleotides read TGCAGTGCTGGGAGACAGGGCCGGCTTGGTGGGGAGCTGGTTTTT.

The rearrangement uses TRBV20-1 and TRBJ1-5; D remains unclear. Looked up from germline, CDR1 is DFQATT and CDR2 is SNEGSKA (reference sequence). CDR3 length: 13 amino acids. V lost 6 bases and J lost 9, with 18 bases in between. The DNA for the CDR3 is TGCAGTGCCCAGAGGACTACCCTTTGGCCCCAGCATTTT. This gives the protein CSAQRTTLWPQHF.

This clonotype was seen more than once but under ten times. This chain links TRBV6-6 with TRBJ1-6, with 7 positions matching TRBD1. Germline V gene sequence: CDR1 MNHNY, CDR2 SVGAGI (reference sequence). Trimming cost V 5 bases and J 7 bases; bases outside gene matches: 8. This CDR3 is 15 amino acids long. The CDR3 is CASSPSGQLNSPLHF. The CDR3 coding sequence is TGTGCCAGCAGTCCCTCGGGACAGTTAAATTCACCCCTCCACTTT.

This clonotype was seen more than once but under ten times. A much bigger clone sits one base away, suggesting this may be a read error. This sequence joins TRBV20-1 and TRBJ2-4, with 8 bases fitting TRBD2. This CDR3 is 18 amino acids long. The germline CDR1 and CDR2 sequences are DFQATT and SNEGSKA (reference sequence). V dropped 2 bases and J dropped 6; count of bases not matched to a gene: 18. The CDR3 bases are TGCAGTGCTAGACCCCCCCCCGGGGGGGGCCGTGGGAGAAACATTCAGTACTTC. Translation gives CSARPPPGGGRGRNIQYF.

This clonotype was detected only a few times. The chain has TRBV20-1 and TRBJ1-1; D gene ambiguous. CDR1 is DFQATT and CDR2 is SNEGSKA in the germline V gene (reference sequence). The CDR3 covers 14 residues. Trimming took 0 bases from V and 1 from J, leaving 9 bases between them. CDR3 coding DNA: TGCAGTGCTAGAGATTTAATTTCGAACACTGAAGCTTTCTTT. It encodes CSARDLISNTEAFF.

This chain uses TRBV19 with TRBJ2-2; the match to TRBD1 covers 9 bases. V shed 2 bases, J shed 7 bases, and the junction held 5 bases outside the gene matches. Germline CDR1 LNHDA, CDR2 SQIVND (reference sequence). The CDR3 length is 15 residues. The CDR3: CASSISWTGVGELFF. In DNA, the CDR3 is TGTGCCAGTAGTATAAGCTGGACAGGGGTCGGGGAGCTGTTTTTT.

The sample holds a few counts of this clonotype. This chain uses TRBV5-1 with TRBJ2-3; TRBD1 aligns across 7 bases. The ends lost 2 bases at V and 6 bases at J; junction bases unmatched: 6. CDR1 and CDR2 (germline): SGHRS, YFSETQ. The CDR3 totals 14 residues. The CDR3 region is CASSFITGVDTQYF. The CDR3 nucleotides are TGCGCCAGCAGCTTTATAACAGGGGTCGATACGCAGTATTTT.

This clonotype is termed medium-sized. V usage is TRBV30 and J usage is TRBJ2-1; weak D call: TRBD2 (6 bases). Germline V CDR1 and CDR2: GTSNPN, SVGIG (reference sequence). V was clipped by 7 bases and J by 0 bases, with 7 bases between them. The CDR3 loop spans 12 amino acids. The DNA of the CDR3 is TGTGCCTCCGGGAGCTCCTACAATGAGCAGTTCTTC. It translates to CASGSSYNEQFF.

This clonotype rates as medium-sized. The chain has TRBV28 and TRBJ1-1, with D possibly being TRBD1 (5 bases). V shed 4 bases and J shed 6 bases, with 12 bases lying between them. The germline CDR1 and CDR2 sequences are MDHEN and SYDVKM. This CDR3 is 13 amino acids long. The CDR3 loop is CASSSGGLAEAFF. CDR3 DNA sequence: TGTGCCAGCAGTTCGGGGGGTTTGGCTGAAGCTTTCTTT.

The sample holds a few counts of this clonotype. The CDR3 loop reads CASSLNGEVSGNTIYF. CDR3 DNA: TGCGCCAGCAGCTTAAACGGGGAGGTGTCTGGAAACACCATATATTTT. The V call is TRBV5-1, the J call TRBJ1-3; D gene ambiguous. From germline, CDR1 is SGHRS and CDR2 YFSETQ. The V gene lost 2 bases and the J gene lost 1 base, with 13 bases spanning the gap. CDR3 size: 16 residues.

To note about this clonotype: An end of the junction differs from the germline gene, which may be a read error. The CDR3 region has the DNA TGTGCCAACTCACCGGAGGATGTAAAACTGTTTTTT. Translated, it gives CANSPEDVKLFF. This rearrangement joins TRBV18 to TRBJ1-4; D gene uncertain. The CDR3 loop spans 12 amino acids. Germline CDR1 KGHSH, CDR2 LQKENI.

This chain links TRBV30 with TRBJ2-5; perhaps D is TRBD1 or TRBD2 (5 bases each). CDR1 GTSNPN and CDR2 SVGIG come from the germline V gene (reference sequence). The V end was cut by 7 bases, the J end by 0 bases, with 12 bases between. This CDR3 spans 13 amino acids. In DNA form, the CDR3 reads TGTGCCTCAGGGAGTGGGTACCAAGAGACCCAGTACTTC. This encodes CASGSGYQETQYF.

This clonotype was counted a single time. The genes are TRBV3-1 and TRBJ2-1, with 14 bases identical to TRBD2. The CDR3 has 14 residues. With V trimmed by 5 bases and J by 9 bases, 3 bases remained unmatched. Looked up from germline, CDR1 is LGHDT and CDR2 is YNNKEL (reference sequence). Here the CDR3 DNA reads TGTGCCAGCAGCGGGACTAGCGGGAGTAGTGAGCAGTTCTTC. This gives the protein CASSGTSGSSEQFF.

The rearrangement links TRBV12-3 or TRBV12-4 to TRBJ1-2; D is unresolved. The germline V and J ends were trimmed by 2 bases and 8 bases, with 15 bases remaining between them. CDR3 length: 14 amino acids. The CDR3 DNA is TGTGCCAGCAGTTTACGTCGCTCCGGAGGCGGCTACACCTTC. It codes for CASSLRRSGGGYTF.

The CDR3 nucleotides read TGTGCCAGCAGCCACCCGGGACTAGCGGGATCCACCGGGGAGCTGTTTTTT. Protein sequence: CASSHPGLAGSTGELFF. V is TRBV3-1 and J is TRBJ2-2; the match to TRBD2 covers 13 bases. The junction had 5 bases not matched to a gene; V was cut back by 3 bases and J by 4 bases. Germline values: CDR1 LGHDT, CDR2 YNNKEL (reference sequence). The CDR3 totals 17 residues. Variable domain in full (rest from reference TRBV3-1 and TRBJ2-2): DTAVSQTPKYLVTQMGNDKSIKCEQNLGHDTMYWYKQDSKKFLKIMFSYNNKELIINETVPNRFSPKSPDKAHLNLHINSLELGDSAVYFCASSHPGLAGSTGELFFGEGSRLTVL.

This clonotype ranks as medium-sized. The V gene is TRBV20-1, the J gene TRBJ2-2; D is unresolved. Per germline, CDR1 DFQATT and CDR2 SNEGSKA (reference sequence). CDR3 length equals 13 residues. V lost 6 bases and J lost 1, with 9 bases in between. The CDR3 loop is CSALRQNTGELFF. In DNA, the CDR3 is TGCAGTGCACTTAGACAGAACACCGGGGAGCTGTTTTTT.

A word on this clonotype: This sequence may be a read error, since a much larger clone differs from it by one base. The rearrangement uses TRBV7-3 and TRBJ2-7; 10 bases align to TRBD1. The CDR3 loop spans 14 amino acids. Germline CDR1 reads SGHTA; CDR2 reads FQGTGA. Trimming took 8 bases from V and 4 from J; bases not matched to a gene: 8. CDR3 residues: CASGPSDRGYEQYF. The CDR3 DNA reads as TGTGCCAGCGGCCCATCGGACAGGGGGTACGAGCAGTACTTC.

With respect to this clonotype: One junction end disagrees with the germline gene, perhaps due to a read error. This chain connects TRBV7-2 to TRBJ2-3, with 8 bases fitting TRBD1. Germline CDR1 is SGHTA and CDR2 is FQGNSA. This CDR3 contains 15 residues. CDR3 protein: CARSPRDRGSDTQYF. Written as DNA, the CDR3 is TGTGCCCGCAGCCCTCGTGACAGGGGTTCAGATACGCAGTATTTT.

This sequence joins TRBV20-1 and TRBJ1-5; D is ambiguous. V lost 6 bases and J lost 6, with 21 bases in between. CDR1 and CDR2 from the germline V gene are DFQATT and SNEGSKA (reference sequence). The CDR3 extends over 15 amino acids. CDR3 protein: CSAVWEGNMGQPQHF. CDR3 in DNA: TGCAGTGCCGTGTGGGAAGGTAACATGGGTCAGCCCCAGCATTTT.

The genes are TRBV7-3 and TRBJ2-3; 7 bases agree with TRBD1. J was trimmed by 3 bases and V by 5 bases; bases with no gene match: 8. The CDR3 is made up of 15 amino acids. CDR1 and CDR2 (germline): SGHTA, FQGTGA. The CDR3 loop reads CASSKTGERTDTQYF. As DNA, the CDR3 is TGTGCCAGCAGCAAAACAGGGGAACGGACAGATACGCAGTATTTT.

About this clonotype: A much larger clone sits a single nucleotide away, making a read error possible. This chain uses TRBV12-3 or TRBV12-4 with TRBJ2-7; D is perhaps TRBD1 (5 bases). V lost 5 bases and J lost 5, with 10 bases in between. The CDR3 totals 12 residues. The CDR3 nucleotides are TGTGCCAGCAGTCTTGGCAGGGACGAGCAGTACTTC. Protein product: CASSLGRDEQYF.